This T cell receptor beta chain was sequenced in a study of T cells in Graves' hyperthyroidism and ophthalmopathy. This clonotype showed up many times. Patients having uncontrolled infection, another autoimmune disease, pregnancy or lactation were not included. The study based diagnoses on clinical symptoms, serum thyroxine and TRAb, thyroid ultrasound and orbital computed tomography. RNA transcripts gave rise to amplified TCR beta CDR3 regions. The HTBI set primed first-round TCR CDR3 RT-PCR. From the multiplex PCR reads, TCRdb called clonotypes with MiXCR, one entry per CDR3 protein. This table holds 530,000 or so distinct CDR3 sequences, roughly 17% found once. The V gene's germline CDR1 is DFQATT and CDR2 SNEGSKA (reference sequence). V gave up 1 base and J gave up 7 bases, with 16 bases separating them. CDR3 size: 15 residues.

This sequence joins TRBV20-1 and TRBJ1-4; tentatively, D is TRBD1 (6 bases). This TCR was sampled from a woman aged 18-35 years with Graves' ophthalmopathy. Sequenced sample: blood. In nucleotides, the CDR3 is TGCAGTGCTAGAGTACGGACAGAGGGCATTGAAAAACTGTTTTTT. This gives the protein CSARVRTEGIEKLFF.